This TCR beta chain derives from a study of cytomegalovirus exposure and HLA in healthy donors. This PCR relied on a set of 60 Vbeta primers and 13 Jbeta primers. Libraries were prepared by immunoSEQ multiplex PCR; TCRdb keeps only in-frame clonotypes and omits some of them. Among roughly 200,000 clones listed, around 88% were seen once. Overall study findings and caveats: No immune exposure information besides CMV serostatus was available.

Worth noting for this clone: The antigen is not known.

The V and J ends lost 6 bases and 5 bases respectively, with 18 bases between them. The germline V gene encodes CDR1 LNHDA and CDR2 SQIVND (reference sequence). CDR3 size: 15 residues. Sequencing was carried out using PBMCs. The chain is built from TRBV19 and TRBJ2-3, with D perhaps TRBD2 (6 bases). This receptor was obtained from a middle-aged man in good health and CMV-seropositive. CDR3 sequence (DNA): TGTGCCAGTAGGATGGCGGGACCCCCGGGAGATACGCAGTATTTT. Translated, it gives CASRMAGPPGDTQYF. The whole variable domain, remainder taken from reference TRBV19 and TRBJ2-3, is DGGITQSPKYLFRKEGQNVTLSCEQNLNHDAMYWYRQDPGQGLRLIYYSQIVNDFQKGDIAEGYSVSREKKESFPLTVTSAQKNPTAFYLCASRMAGPPGDTQYFGPGTRLTVL.